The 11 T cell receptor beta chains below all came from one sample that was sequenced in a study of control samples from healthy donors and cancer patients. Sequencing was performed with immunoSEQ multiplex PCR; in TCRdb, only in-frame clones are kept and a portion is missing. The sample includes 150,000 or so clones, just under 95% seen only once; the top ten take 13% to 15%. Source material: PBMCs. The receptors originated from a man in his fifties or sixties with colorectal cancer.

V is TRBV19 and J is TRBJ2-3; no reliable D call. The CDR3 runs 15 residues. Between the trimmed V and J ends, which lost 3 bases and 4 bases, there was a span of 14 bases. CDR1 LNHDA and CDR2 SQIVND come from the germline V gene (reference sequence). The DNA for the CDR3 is TGTGCCAGTAGTATGACTTCCATCGCGTCAGATACGCAGTATTTT. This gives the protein CASSMTSIASDTQYF.

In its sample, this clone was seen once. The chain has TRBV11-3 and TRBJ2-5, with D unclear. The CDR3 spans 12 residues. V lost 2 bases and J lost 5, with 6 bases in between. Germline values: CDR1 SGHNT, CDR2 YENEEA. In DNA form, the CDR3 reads TGTGCCAGCAGCTTAAATGAGGAGACCCAGTACTTC. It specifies CASSLNEETQYF.

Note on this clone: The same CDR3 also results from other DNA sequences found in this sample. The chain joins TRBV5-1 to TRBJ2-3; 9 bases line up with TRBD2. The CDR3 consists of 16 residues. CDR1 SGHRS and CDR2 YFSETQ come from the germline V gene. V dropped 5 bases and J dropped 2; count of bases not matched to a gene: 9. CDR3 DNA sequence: TGCGCCAGCAGTACCCAGCGGGGGGCCTTCACAGATACGCAGTATTTT. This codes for CASSTQRGAFTDTQYF.

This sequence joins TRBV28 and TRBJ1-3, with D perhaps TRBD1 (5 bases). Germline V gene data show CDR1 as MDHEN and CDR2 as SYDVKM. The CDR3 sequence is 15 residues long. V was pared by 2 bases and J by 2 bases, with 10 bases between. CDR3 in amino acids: CASSLLPGTGNTIYF. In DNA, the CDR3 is TGTGCCAGCAGTTTACTCCCAGGGACTGGAAACACCATATATTTT.

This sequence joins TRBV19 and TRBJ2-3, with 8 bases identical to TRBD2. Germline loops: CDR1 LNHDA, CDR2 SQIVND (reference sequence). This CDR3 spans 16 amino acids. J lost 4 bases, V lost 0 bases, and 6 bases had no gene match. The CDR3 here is CASSIEVWRGADTQYF. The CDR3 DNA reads TGTGCCAGTAGTATAGAAGTCTGGCGGGGGGCAGATACGCAGTATTTT.

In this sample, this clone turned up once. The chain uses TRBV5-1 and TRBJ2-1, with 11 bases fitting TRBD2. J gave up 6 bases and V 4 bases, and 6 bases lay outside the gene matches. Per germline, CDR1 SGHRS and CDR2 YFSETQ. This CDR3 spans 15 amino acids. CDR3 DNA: TGCGCCAGCAGCCCTGACGGACTAGCGGGCAATGAGCAGTTCTTC. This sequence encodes CASSPDGLAGNEQFF.

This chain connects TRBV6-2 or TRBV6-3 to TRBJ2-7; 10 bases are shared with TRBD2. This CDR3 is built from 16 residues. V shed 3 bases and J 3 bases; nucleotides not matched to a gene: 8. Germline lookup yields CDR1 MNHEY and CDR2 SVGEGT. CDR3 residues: CASSYEDRTSGYEQYF. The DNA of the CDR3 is TGTGCCAGCAGTTATGAGGATCGGACTAGCGGCTACGAGCAGTACTTC.

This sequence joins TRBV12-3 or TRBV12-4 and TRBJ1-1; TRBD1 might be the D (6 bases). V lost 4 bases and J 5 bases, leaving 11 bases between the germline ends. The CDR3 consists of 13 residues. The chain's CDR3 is CASSSQGLTEAFF. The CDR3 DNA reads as TGTGCCAGCAGTTCACAGGGATTGACTGAAGCTTTCTTT.

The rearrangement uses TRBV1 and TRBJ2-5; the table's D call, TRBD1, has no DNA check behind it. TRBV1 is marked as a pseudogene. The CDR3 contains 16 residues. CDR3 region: CTSSQDEQGPQETQYF. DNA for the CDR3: TGCACCAGCAGCCAAGATGAACAGGGGCCACAAGAGACCCAGTACTTC.

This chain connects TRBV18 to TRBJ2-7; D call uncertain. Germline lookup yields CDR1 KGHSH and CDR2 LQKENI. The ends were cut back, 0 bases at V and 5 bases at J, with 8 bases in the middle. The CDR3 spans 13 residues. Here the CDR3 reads CASSPPTEDEQYF. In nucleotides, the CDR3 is TGTGCCAGCTCACCACCTACAGAAGACGAGCAGTACTTC.

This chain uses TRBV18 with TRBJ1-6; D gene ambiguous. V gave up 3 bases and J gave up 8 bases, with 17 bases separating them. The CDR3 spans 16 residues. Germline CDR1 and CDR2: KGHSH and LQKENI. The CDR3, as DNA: TGTGCCAGCTCACCTTCGACGGGCGCTATAGATTCACCCCTCCACTTT. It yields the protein CASSPSTGAIDSPLHF.